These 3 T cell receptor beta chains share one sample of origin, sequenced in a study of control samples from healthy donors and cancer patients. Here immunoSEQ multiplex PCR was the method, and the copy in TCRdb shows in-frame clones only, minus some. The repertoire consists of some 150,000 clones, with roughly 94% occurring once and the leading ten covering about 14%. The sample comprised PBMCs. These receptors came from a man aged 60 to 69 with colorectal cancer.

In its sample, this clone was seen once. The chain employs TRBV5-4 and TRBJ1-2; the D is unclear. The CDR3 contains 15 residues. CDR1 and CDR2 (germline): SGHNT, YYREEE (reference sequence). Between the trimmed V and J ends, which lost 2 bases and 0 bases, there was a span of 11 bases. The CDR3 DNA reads TGTGCCAGCAGCTTCAAGGCGGAGTCTAACTATGGCTACACCTTC. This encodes CASSFKAESNYGYTF.

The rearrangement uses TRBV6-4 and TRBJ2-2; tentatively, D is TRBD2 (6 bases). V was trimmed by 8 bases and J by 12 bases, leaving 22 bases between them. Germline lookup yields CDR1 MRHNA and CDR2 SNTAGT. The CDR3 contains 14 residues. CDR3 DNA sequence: TGTGCCAGCGGGGACTTTTCGGATAGTACGAAGCTGTTTTTT. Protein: CASGDFSDSTKLFF.

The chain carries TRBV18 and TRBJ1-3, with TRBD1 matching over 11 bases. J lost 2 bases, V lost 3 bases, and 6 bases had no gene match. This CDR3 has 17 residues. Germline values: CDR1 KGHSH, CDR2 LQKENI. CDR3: CASSPLDRGLAGNTIYF. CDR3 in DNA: TGTGCCAGCTCACCTCTGGACAGGGGGCTAGCTGGAAACACCATATATTTT.